This entry features one T cell receptor (beta chain) sequence. Its antigen remains unidentified. Qualities for individual bases were not recorded, and no much larger clone is one base off. CDR1 and CDR2 were assigned from the germline V gene as SNHLY and FYNNEI. Counted from cysteine to phenylalanine, this CDR3 has 13 amino acids. This entry keeps only the CDR3 DNA: 39 bases, framed from base 1. Trimming at the junction amounts to 5 bases on V and 3 bases on J, and the germline ends lie 11 bases apart. Patients with a history of autoimmune disease or receiving systemic immunosuppression were excluded from the trial. Peripheral blood for TCR sequencing was collected from all dose cohorts at baseline, on cycle 4 day 1, and on cycle 7 day 1. Samples were obtained from an open-label, multicenter, first-in-human phase I dose-escalation trial of ivuxolimab. Adults with locally advanced or metastatic melanoma, renal cell carcinoma, hepatocellular carcinoma or head and neck squamous cell carcinoma were enrolled in the trial. CD4+ and CD8+ T cells were sorted separately from peripheral blood before TCR sequencing.

This entry is derived from a study of OX40 agonist ivuxolimab in advanced cancers. In the study overall: Ivuxolimab, which targeted the costimulatory receptor OX40 (CD134), was an agonistic, fully human IgG2 monoclonal antibody. Intravenous ivuxolimab was administered to patients every 2 weeks at six dose levels: 0.01, 0.1, 0.3, 1.5, 3 and 10 mg/kg. Among the 52 dose-escalation patients, around 20 had hepatocellular carcinoma, approximately 15 melanoma, 9 renal cell carcinoma and 9 head and neck cancer. A male proportion of 75% to 85% and a mean age of approximately 62 years, ranging from roughly 23 to 90, were recorded for the dose-escalation cohort. Patients were allowed to have had prior anti-PD-1, anti-PD-L1 or anti-CTLA-4 therapy, and roughly 40% of the dose-escalation patients had been treated with checkpoint inhibitors. Partial responses occurred in three dose-escalation patients, of whom one had hepatocellular carcinoma and two had cutaneous melanoma. Peripheral TCRbeta sequencing aimed to test whether ivuxolimab altered TCR sequence diversity and caused clonal T-cell expansion. The paper describes the monotherapy dose-escalation part (N ≈ 52 patients) of the phase I trial of ivuxolimab. The research as a whole found: The antigen specificity of the clonally expanded peripheral T cells was not determined. In partial responders in the 0.1-3.0 mg/kg groups, normalized peripheral clonal expansion was found to be among the lowest, especially among CD8+ T cells. At doses of 0.1 to 3.0 mg/kg, clonal expansion of both CD4+ and CD8+ T cells in blood was seen between baseline and week 6. Low levels of normalized T-cell clonal expansion were also seen in some patients who did not respond. After ivuxolimab, expanded clones were on average more numerous among CD8+ T cells than among CD4+ T cells.

Genomic DNA was extracted from sorted cells for sequencing of the TCRbeta CDR3 region. The immunoSEQ Assay was used to sequence the TCRbeta CDR3 regions. TCRdb limited this immuneACCESS table to in-frame rearrangements with V and J called. A share of clones is missing; checked studies link under half to unresolved V genes, and the rest is unexplained. Present in this sample are 45,000 to 65,000 clones, around 93% of which were seen just once. The top ten clones comprise 8.5% to 9% of the sample. The rearrangement combines TRBV2 with TRBJ2-7; TRBD1 could be the D gene, as 7 bases match. The sample here was CD4+ or CD8+ T cells sorted from blood, taken in a trial of the OX40 agonist ivuxolimab. The source is an adult with an advanced solid tumor such as melanoma, head and neck, liver or kidney cancer. The nucleotide sequence is TGTGCCAGCAGTACGCGGGACAGCTACGAGCAGTACTTC. This codes for CASSTRDSYEQYF.